In its sample, the clone carrying this TCR beta chain was seen once. What it binds is not known. This sample was taken from a study of T cell therapy after organ transplantation. Study summary: T cells were expanded 2 to 3 weeks with 30 CMV class I/II epitopes.

This CDR3 spans 14 amino acids. V shed 3 bases and J shed 2 bases, with 10 bases lying between them. CDR1 and CDR2 from the germline V gene are KGHSH and LQKENI. Study-wide points: Post-therapy CD8 clonality change correlated inversely with pretherapy clonality.

These transplant recipients had drug-resistant or recurrent cytomegalovirus infection. Clones were sequenced by immunoSEQ multiplex PCR, and TCRdb holds only the in-frame ones, with some missing. This table has 44,000 or so clones, 94% appearing once. The chain couples TRBV18 to TRBJ1-1; D call uncertain. Here the sequenced sample was CD8+ T cells from blood, taken before autologous CMV-specific T cell therapy. This receptor was taken from a human patient who had received a solid organ transplant and had CMV disease. The CDR3 sequence: CASSPEQSNTEAFF. The CDR3, as DNA: TGTGCCAGCTCACCGGAACAGAGCAACACTGAAGCTTTCTTT.